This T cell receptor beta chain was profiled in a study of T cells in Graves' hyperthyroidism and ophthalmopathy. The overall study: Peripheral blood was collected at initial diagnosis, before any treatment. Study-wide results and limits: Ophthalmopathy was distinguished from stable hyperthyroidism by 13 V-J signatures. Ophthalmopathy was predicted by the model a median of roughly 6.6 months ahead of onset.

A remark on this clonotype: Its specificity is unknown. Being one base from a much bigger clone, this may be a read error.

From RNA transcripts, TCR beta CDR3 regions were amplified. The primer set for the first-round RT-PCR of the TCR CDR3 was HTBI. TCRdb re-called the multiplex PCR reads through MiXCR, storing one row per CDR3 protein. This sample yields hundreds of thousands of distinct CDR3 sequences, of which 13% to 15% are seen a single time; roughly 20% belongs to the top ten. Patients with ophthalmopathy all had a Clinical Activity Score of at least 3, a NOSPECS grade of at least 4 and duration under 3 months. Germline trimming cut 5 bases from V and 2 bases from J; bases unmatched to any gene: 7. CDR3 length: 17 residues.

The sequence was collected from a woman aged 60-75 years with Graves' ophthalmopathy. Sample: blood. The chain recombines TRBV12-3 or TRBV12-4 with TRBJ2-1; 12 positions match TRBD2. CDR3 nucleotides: TGTGCCAGCAGTACATCTAGCGGGAGGGGGGCCTACAATGAGCAGTTCTTC. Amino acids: CASSTSSGRGAYNEQFF.